One and the same sample provided the 25 T cell receptor beta chains below, sequenced in a study of T cells in tuberculosis. The time point was: new active TB diagnosis, blood taken before or within 7 days of starting treatment. Measured with immunoSEQ multiplex PCR; TCRdb has only the in-frame clones, and not every one. Seen here are around 30,000 clones, about 83% observed once, and the top ten hold 4.5% to 6.5%. The input for sequencing was PBMCs, taken at tuberculosis diagnosis. These receptors were collected from an adult with tuberculosis.

The chain uses TRBV19 and TRBJ2-7; D possibly corresponds to TRBD1 (6 bases). The germline V gene has CDR1 LNHDA and CDR2 SQIVND (reference sequence). V was shortened by 6 bases and J by 3 bases, with 15 bases between the two germline ends. CDR3 size: 14 residues. CDR3 coding DNA: TGTGCCAGTAGCCAAAGATCACAGGGCTACGAGCAGTACTTC. Translated, it gives CASSQRSQGYEQYF.

V usage is TRBV6-4 and J usage is TRBJ1-1; TRBD1 matches at 8 bases. Germline trimming cut 4 bases from V and 11 bases from J; bases unmatched to any gene: 3. CDR1 and CDR2 (germline): MRHNA, SNTAGT. There are 11 residues in the CDR3. In DNA form, the CDR3 reads TGTGCCAGCAGTGCAGGGGGCGATGCTTTCTTT. The encoded protein is CASSAGGDAFF.

J is TRBJ1-4 and V is TRBV6-5; the D gene is possibly TRBD1 (5 bases). CDR1 is MNHEY, CDR2 SVGAGI, per germline. With 10 bases removed from V and 8 bases from J, the gap between germline ends came to 8 bases. The CDR3 length is 10 residues. The chain's CDR3 is CAKEGEKLFF. DNA of the CDR3: TGTGCCAAGGAGGGGGAAAAACTGTTTTTT.

The chain recombines TRBV11-1 with TRBJ2-7; the match to TRBD2 covers 9 bases. The CDR3 consists of 16 residues. Unmatched junction bases numbered 9, after V lost 4 bases and J lost 2 bases. Germline V gives CDR1 SGHAT, CDR2 FQDESV (reference sequence). The CDR3 region has the DNA TGTGCCAGCAGCTGGGCTTCGGCGGGAGGGACCTACGAGCAGTACTTC. As protein: CASSWASAGGTYEQYF. The entire variable domain, with the rest obtained from reference TRBV11-1 and TRBJ2-7, is as follows: EAEVAQSPRYKITEKSQAVAFWCDPISGHATLYWYRQILGQGPELLVQFQDESVVDDSQLPKDRFSAERLKGVDSTLKIQPAELGDSAMYLCASSWASAGGTYEQYFGPGTRLTVT.

The rearrangement uses TRBV28 and TRBJ2-2; 10 positions agree with TRBD2. The trim removed 4 bases at V and 5 bases at J, leaving 1 base unmatched. From germline, CDR1 is MDHEN and CDR2 SYDVKM. This CDR3 has 14 amino acids. CDR3 DNA sequence: TGTGCCAGCAGTTCAGCGGGAGGGACCGGGGAGCTGTTTTTT. Translating gives CASSSAGGTGELFF.

The chain combines TRBV9 with TRBJ1-1, with 7 bases aligning to TRBD1. This CDR3 spans 15 amino acids. Trimming removed 4 bases from V and 0 bases from J; junction bases left unmatched: 6. Germline CDR1 and CDR2: SGDLS and YYNGEE. The CDR3 protein is CASSPTTGMNTEAFF. As DNA, the CDR3 is TGTGCCAGCAGCCCCACGACAGGGATGAACACTGAAGCTTTCTTT.

The CDR3 sequence is CASSESRVQTGELFF. The CDR3 DNA reads as TGTGCCAGCAGTGAAAGCAGGGTTCAAACCGGGGAGCTGTTTTTT. The rearrangement links TRBV25-1 to TRBJ2-2; maybe TRBD1 (5 bases). The CDR3 has 15 amino acids. Between the trimmed V and J ends, which lost 2 bases and 5 bases, there was a span of 12 bases. Germline-derived CDR1 and CDR2 are MGHDK and SYGVNS.

The V call is TRBV25-1, the J call TRBJ2-1, with 10 nucleotides matching TRBD2. The V and J ends lost 3 bases and 3 bases, in that order; junction bases with no gene match: 8. The germline gives CDR1 MGHDK, CDR2 SYGVNS. The CDR3 runs 17 residues. The CDR3 sequence is CASSDPELAGSYNEQFF. The CDR3 coding sequence is TGTGCCAGCAGTGACCCGGAACTAGCGGGAAGCTACAATGAGCAGTTCTTC.

This clone was picked up one time. The chain uses TRBV6-5 and TRBJ1-4; unclear D gene. Germline loops: CDR1 MNHEY, CDR2 SVGAGI. Trimming stripped 8 bases from V and 1 base from J, with 8 bases between. The CDR3 totals 13 residues. The CDR3 DNA reads TGTGCCAGCGCGAGGGTAACTAATGAAAAACTGTTTTTT. This sequence encodes CASARVTNEKLFF.

This sequence joins TRBV4-1 and TRBJ1-2; D unclear. The CDR3 is 16 amino acids. Germline lookup yields CDR1 MGHRA and CDR2 YSYEKL. V was clipped by 0 bases and J by 2 bases, with 13 bases between them. The CDR3 nucleotides read TGCGCCAGCAGCCAAGACGAGCGGCCACTGAACTATGGCTACACCTTC. This encodes CASSQDERPLNYGYTF.

The V and J genes are TRBV10-3 and TRBJ2-7; D gene uncertain. V was pared by 11 bases and J by 6 bases, with 17 bases between. The CDR3 length is 12 residues. The germline V gene has CDR1 ENHRY and CDR2 SYGVKD. The CDR3 reads CAVLADASEQYF. The CDR3 DNA follows: TGTGCCGTTTTGGCGGATGCCTCCGAGCAGTACTTC.

The chain combines TRBV7-9 with TRBJ1-2; D may be TRBD1 (5 bases). Between the trimmed V and J ends, which lost 0 bases and 0 bases, there was a span of 11 bases. The length of the CDR3 is 16 residues. Germline V gene data show CDR1 as SEHNR and CDR2 as FQNEAQ (reference sequence). CDR3 coding DNA: TGTGCCAGCAGCTTAGCCGTACAGGCCACTAACTATGGCTACACCTTC. It yields the protein CASSLAVQATNYGYTF. The complete variable domain, with remaining parts taken from reference TRBV7-9 and TRBJ1-2, reads DTGVSQNPRHKITKRGQNVTFRCDPISEHNRLYWYRQTLGQGPEFLTYFQNEAQLEKSRLLSDRFSAERPKGSFSTLEIQRTEQGDSAMYLCASSLAVQATNYGYTFGSGTRLTVV.

The J gene is TRBJ2-7, the V gene TRBV9; 7 nucleotides agree with TRBD1. V was clipped by 7 bases and J by 2 bases; unmatched bases: 9. CDR1 is SGDLS and CDR2 is YYNGEE in the germline V gene. The CDR3 consists of 14 residues. DNA of the CDR3: TGTGCCAGCGGTCCCGGGACAGCCCCCTACGAGCAGTACTTC. Amino acid sequence: CASGPGTAPYEQYF.

The rearrangement joins TRBV6-5 to TRBJ2-5; D is perhaps TRBD2 (6 bases). The CDR3 is made up of 12 amino acids. CDR1 and CDR2 (germline): MNHEY, SVGAGI. The V end was cut by 8 bases, the J end by 4 bases, with 11 bases between. CDR3 in amino acids: CASLGGGETQYF. In nucleotides, the CDR3 is TGTGCCAGCCTGGGGGGAGGAGAGACCCAGTACTTC.

V gene TRBV7-9 combines with J gene TRBJ2-3; 7 bases are shared with TRBD1. The CDR3 has 15 amino acids. Trimming cost V 5 bases and J 1 base; bases outside gene matches: 6. Germline assignment: CDR1 SEHNR and CDR2 FQNEAQ (reference sequence). CDR3 bases: TGTGCCAGCAGCACCTTGGGACAGTGCACAGATACGCAGTATTTT. As protein: CASSTLGQCTDTQYF.

The V call is TRBV10-2, the J call TRBJ2-3; no firm D call. The germline gives CDR1 WSHSY, CDR2 SAAADI. V was pared by 0 bases and J by 2 bases, with 18 bases between. CDR3 size: 18 residues. Written as DNA, the CDR3 is TGCGCCAGCAGTGAGTCGAAACTAACCCTTCCCCACACAGATACGCAGTATTTT. It yields the protein CASSESKLTLPHTDTQYF.

This clone occurred once. This chain links TRBV27 with TRBJ1-2, with D hard to call. V shed 6 bases and J shed 2 bases, with 16 bases lying between them. This CDR3 region has 15 residues. Germline CDR1 MNHEY, CDR2 SMNVEV (reference sequence). In DNA form, the CDR3 reads TGTGCCAGCAGGGTAACCTTGGCGGGCAACTATGGCTACACCTTC. It yields the protein CASRVTLAGNYGYTF.

J is TRBJ2-1 and V is TRBV7-2, with 11 positions matching TRBD2. The V gene's germline CDR1 is SGHTA and CDR2 FQGNSA. This CDR3 has 18 amino acids. With 5 bases clipped from V and 4 bases from J, the junction kept 13 bases outside the gene matches. CDR3 nucleotide sequence: TGTGCCAGCAGCCCAGGACTAGCGGGCCGTTGGGCTTACAATGAGCAGTTCTTC. Amino acid sequence: CASSPGLAGRWAYNEQFF.

V usage is TRBV5-1 and J usage is TRBJ1-2; D is possibly TRBD1 (6 bases). Germline CDR1 reads SGHRS; CDR2 reads YFSETQ. Trimming pared 4 bases from V and 0 bases from J, leaving 10 bases between. This CDR3 is 14 amino acids long. The CDR3 is CASSPDSPNYGYTF. In nucleotides, the CDR3 is TGCGCCAGCAGCCCGGACAGCCCTAACTATGGCTACACCTTC. Complete variable domain (other parts from reference TRBV5-1 and TRBJ1-2): KAGVTQTPRYLIKTRGQQVTLSCSPISGHRSVSWYQQTPGQGLQFLFEYFSETQRNKGNFPGRFSGRQFSNSRSEMNVSTLELGDSALYLCASSPDSPNYGYTFGSGTRLTVV.

The V call is TRBV7-7, the J call TRBJ2-5; a weak D match, TRBD2 (5 bases). The CDR3 extends over 14 amino acids. The germline V and J ends were trimmed by 1 base and 5 bases, with 11 bases remaining between them. Germline values: CDR1 SSHAT, CDR2 FNYEAQ (reference sequence). In DNA form, the CDR3 reads TGTGCCAGCAGCTTAGGGACTTCAATGGAGACCCAGTACTTC. This translates into CASSLGTSMETQYF.

V gene TRBV27 combines with J gene TRBJ2-2; 8 positions match TRBD2. CDR1 is MNHEY and CDR2 is SMNVEV in the germline V gene (reference sequence). The CDR3 runs 15 residues. V trimming: 5 bases; J trimming: 6 bases; junction bases outside the gene matches: 8. The CDR3 sequence: CASSAPGLDAGELFF. CDR3 nucleotide sequence: TGTGCCAGCAGTGCCCCGGGACTAGACGCCGGGGAGCTGTTTTTT.

The gene calls are TRBV19 and TRBJ2-7; D is possibly TRBD2 (5 bases). CDR1 is LNHDA, CDR2 SQIVND, per germline (reference sequence). The length of the CDR3 is 17 residues. The germline V and J ends were trimmed by 3 bases and 3 bases, with 21 bases remaining between them. The CDR3 sequence is CASSIVRLFSLDYEQYF. The CDR3, as DNA: TGTGCCAGTAGTATCGTGCGACTATTCTCCCTTGACTACGAGCAGTACTTC.

This clone was detected a few times. The chain has TRBV6-5 and TRBJ1-2; possible D gene TRBD1, 6 bases. Trimming pared 0 bases from V and 4 bases from J, leaving 9 bases between. Looked up from germline, CDR1 is MNHEY and CDR2 is SVGAGI. This CDR3 is 14 amino acids long. The CDR3 loop reads CASSYSGTRYGYTF. In nucleotides, the CDR3 is TGTGCCAGCAGTTACTCCGGGACACGCTATGGCTACACCTTC.

The chain joins TRBV9 to TRBJ1-5, with D tentatively TRBD1 (5 bases). Germline V gene lookup returns CDR1 SGDLS and CDR2 YYNGEE. With 3 bases removed from V and 7 bases from J, the gap between germline ends came to 11 bases. There are 13 residues in the CDR3. The CDR3 spells CASSAQGMQPQHF. Here the CDR3 DNA reads TGTGCCAGCAGCGCCCAGGGAATGCAGCCCCAGCATTTT. Full variable domain (outside the CDR3, taken from reference TRBV9 and TRBJ1-5): DSGVTQTPKHLITATGQRVTLRCSPRSGDLSVYWYQQSLDQGLQFLIQYYNGEERAKGNILERFSAQQFPDLHSELNLSSLELGDSALYFCASSAQGMQPQHFGDGTRLSIL.

V is TRBV9 and J is TRBJ2-3, with 8 bases lining up with TRBD2. This CDR3 spans 14 amino acids. Looked up from germline, CDR1 is SGDLS and CDR2 is YYNGEE. Germline trimming cut 4 bases from V and 4 bases from J; bases unmatched to any gene: 5. In DNA form, the CDR3 reads TGTGCCAGCAGCTTCAGCGGGAGATCAGATACGCAGTATTTT. It encodes CASSFSGRSDTQYF.